The 26 T cell receptor beta chains reported below all come from one sample, sequenced in a study of blood T cell repertoires in COVID-19. Only in-frame clones appear in the TCRdb table, and some are missing; sequencing was by immunoSEQ multiplex PCR. The table has around 61,000 clones, roughly 77% seen once. Material for sequencing was peripheral blood. The receptor set was obtained from a man of 80 years or more with acute or convalescent COVID-19.

The V and J genes are TRBV5-4 and TRBJ1-3; TRBD1 matches at 7 bases. The junction had 12 bases not matched to a gene; V was cut back by 4 bases and J by 5 bases. CDR1 and CDR2 from the germline V gene are SGHNT and YYREEE (reference sequence). This CDR3 has 16 residues. CDR3 sequence: CASSHRTGGMRNTIYF. The CDR3 DNA reads TGTGCCAGCAGCCATAGGACAGGTGGAATGAGAAACACCATATATTTT.

In its sample, this clone was seen once. The J gene is TRBJ1-1, the V gene TRBV20-1; the D gene is possibly TRBD1 (5 bases). The germline gives CDR1 DFQATT, CDR2 SNEGSKA (reference sequence). V lost 3 bases to trimming and J lost 3 bases, with 11 bases between them. The CDR3 length is 13 residues. The CDR3 nucleotides read TGCAGTGCTAGTCGGTCAGGGCACACTGAAGCTTTCTTT. Translated, it gives CSASRSGHTEAFF.

The DNA of the CDR3 is TGTGCCAGCTCCTCAGGGCGGAGTGGGTTCCAAGAGACCCAGTACTTC. Residues: CASSSGRSGFQETQYF. J is TRBJ2-5 and V is TRBV7-9, with D perhaps TRBD1 (5 bases). The length of the CDR3 is 16 residues. CDR1 and CDR2 from the germline V gene are SEHNR and FQNEAQ (reference sequence). V lost 8 bases to trimming and J lost 1 base, with 20 bases between them.

The chain combines TRBV7-3 with TRBJ2-3; 7 nucleotides align to TRBD1. Germline CDR1 and CDR2: SGHTA and FQGTGA. The CDR3 is 16 residues long. Trimming cost V 1 base and J 2 bases; bases outside gene matches: 6. Written as DNA, the CDR3 is TGTGCCAGCAGCTTAAGGGGACAGACAGACACAGATACGCAGTATTTT. Translating gives CASSLRGQTDTDTQYF.

V gene TRBV28 combines with J gene TRBJ1-5; D possibly corresponds to TRBD1 (5 bases). V dropped 5 bases and J dropped 6 bases, with 14 bases sitting between them. Germline V gives CDR1 MDHEN, CDR2 SYDVKM. This CDR3 is built from 14 residues. CDR3 region: CASSPPGVVQPQHF. The CDR3, as DNA: TGTGCCAGCAGTCCGCCGGGGGTCGTTCAGCCCCAGCATTTT.

The rearrangement uses TRBV10-3 and TRBJ2-3; D is uncertain. The germline V gene has CDR1 ENHRY and CDR2 SYGVKD. The ends were cut back, 4 bases at V and 2 bases at J, with 7 bases in the middle. The CDR3 spans 13 residues. The CDR3 region has the DNA TGTGCCATCAGTGTCGTCCCCACAGATACGCAGTATTTT. It encodes CAISVVPTDTQYF.

The gene calls are TRBV5-6 and TRBJ2-7; 10 bases line up with TRBD2. V lost 1 base to trimming and J lost 2 bases; unmatched junction nucleotides: 9. Germline V gives CDR1 SGHDT, CDR2 YYEEEE. The CDR3 is made up of 17 amino acids. The CDR3, as DNA: TGTGCCAGCAGCTTGTGGCCCCTAGCGGGAGTCCCCTACGAGCAGTACTTC. Translating it yields CASSLWPLAGVPYEQYF.

The sample holds one count of this clone. This chain connects TRBV27 to TRBJ1-2; D not certain. Germline V gene sequence: CDR1 MNHEY, CDR2 SMNVEV (reference sequence). V was cut by 3 bases and J by 4 bases, with 12 bases left in between. The CDR3 covers 14 residues. This CDR3 reads CASSLRPEVYGYTF. DNA of the CDR3: TGTGCCAGCAGTTTGCGGCCTGAAGTCTATGGCTACACCTTC.

The V and J genes are TRBV6-1 and TRBJ1-6; D ambiguous. The CDR3 runs to 15 residues. The ends were cut back, 3 bases at V and 7 bases at J, with 13 bases in the middle. CDR1 and CDR2 (germline): MNHNS, SASEGT. For the CDR3, the DNA is TGTGCCAGCAGTGAGTATGGCAGAAAAAATTCACCCCTCCACTTT. Protein product: CASSEYGRKNSPLHF.

The rearrangement joins TRBV30 to TRBJ2-3; unclear D gene. Trimming took 0 bases from V and 4 from J, leaving 5 bases between them. The CDR3 consists of 12 residues. Germline V CDR1 and CDR2: GTSNPN, SVGIG (reference sequence). CDR3 residues: CAWSVRADTQYF. CDR3 coding DNA: TGTGCCTGGAGTGTACGGGCAGATACGCAGTATTTT.

The chain combines TRBV19 with TRBJ2-5; 7 nucleotides agree with TRBD2. The length of the CDR3 is 14 residues. Germline loops: CDR1 LNHDA, CDR2 SQIVND (reference sequence). The junction had 10 bases not matched to a gene; V was cut back by 5 bases and J by 7 bases. CDR3 sequence reads: CASSVGGDAATQYF. For the CDR3, the DNA is TGTGCCAGTAGTGTGGGAGGGGACGCAGCGACCCAGTACTTC.

The rearrangement uses TRBV5-1 and TRBJ1-6, with 10 bases matching TRBD1. Trimming removed 0 bases from V and 8 bases from J; junction bases left unmatched: 5. From germline, CDR1 is SGHRS and CDR2 YFSETQ. The CDR3 extends over 16 amino acids. CDR3 amino acids: CASSLAKGTGDSPLHF. CDR3 bases: TGCGCCAGCAGCTTGGCTAAAGGGACAGGGGATTCACCCCTCCACTTT.

The chain employs TRBV2 and TRBJ2-7; 11 bases agree with TRBD1. CDR3 size: 14 residues. V lost 6 bases to trimming and J lost 1 base; unmatched junction nucleotides: 2. Germline CDR1 SNHLY, CDR2 FYNNEI. The CDR3 loop is CASRWDRGSYEQYF. Written as DNA, the CDR3 is TGTGCCAGCAGATGGGACAGGGGGTCCTACGAGCAGTACTTC.

V and J are TRBV4-3 and TRBJ2-5; D possibly corresponds to TRBD1 (6 bases). Germline assignment: CDR1 LGHNA and CDR2 YSLEER. The CDR3 runs 15 residues. V shed 0 bases and J shed 3 bases, with 11 bases lying between them. The chain's CDR3 is CASSQDRGTKETQYF. In DNA form, the CDR3 reads TGCGCCAGCAGCCAAGATCGAGGGACAAAAGAGACCCAGTACTTC.

The rearrangement joins TRBV2 to TRBJ2-4; 8 positions agree with TRBD1. Germline lookup yields CDR1 SNHLY and CDR2 FYNNEI. With V trimmed by 7 bases and J by 2 bases, 13 bases remained unmatched. This CDR3 is 17 amino acids long. As DNA, the CDR3 is TGTGCCAGCAACCCTCCAAGGCAGGGGGCGACCAAAAACATTCAGTACTTC. It yields the protein CASNPPRQGATKNIQYF.

The genes are TRBV7-9 and TRBJ1-1, with D possibly being TRBD1 (5 bases). With 4 bases removed from V and 7 bases from J, the gap between germline ends came to 25 bases. Germline V gene lookup returns CDR1 SEHNR and CDR2 FQNEAQ (reference sequence). The CDR3 sequence is 17 residues long. DNA of the CDR3: TGTGCCAGCAGCTCGGACCGGGACTTCTTAGGCGGGAATGAAGCTTTCTTT. Its translation: CASSSDRDFLGGNEAFF. The variable domain in full, with the rest retrieved from reference TRBV7-9 and TRBJ1-1, is DTGVSQNPRHKITKRGQNVTFRCDPISEHNRLYWYRQTLGQGPEFLTYFQNEAQLEKSRLLSDRFSAERPKGSFSTLEIQRTEQGDSAMYLCASSSDRDFLGGNEAFFGQGTRLTVV.

This clone was counted a few times. The chain recombines TRBV5-4 with TRBJ1-2; D is undetermined. V shed 4 bases and J shed 4 bases, with 14 bases lying between them. Germline V lookup: CDR1 SGHNT, CDR2 YYREEE (reference sequence). The CDR3 consists of 14 residues. Here the CDR3 reads CASSVYRDSYGYTF. The CDR3, as DNA: TGTGCCAGCAGCGTATACCGGGATTCCTATGGCTACACCTTC.

The chain's CDR3 is CASTVERGGKNEQFF. CDR3 DNA sequence: TGTGCCAGCACGGTGGAGCGGGGGGGGAAGAATGAGCAGTTCTTC. This chain connects TRBV6-5 to TRBJ2-1; 10 bases line up with TRBD2. CDR1 MNHEY and CDR2 SVGAGI come from the germline V gene. CDR3 size: 15 residues. The J segment lost 7 bases and the V segment lost 7 bases, leaving 10 bases of the junction unmatched.

In its sample, this clone was seen once. The chain combines TRBV6-5 with TRBJ2-4; D is undetermined. The germline gives CDR1 MNHEY, CDR2 SVGAGI. The germline V and J ends were trimmed by 7 bases and 8 bases, with 18 bases remaining between them. This CDR3 comprises 14 residues. Here the CDR3 DNA reads TGTGCCAGCAACTCCCGTCCCTCGGGTGACATTCAGTACTTC. Translating gives CASNSRPSGDIQYF.

The chain has TRBV7-2 and TRBJ1-1; D gene uncertain. V was shortened by 1 base and J by 4 bases, with 13 bases between the two germline ends. This CDR3 region has 15 residues. Germline values: CDR1 SGHTA, CDR2 FQGNSA. CDR3 coding DNA: TGTGCCAGCAGCTTAGGATCGACTGTGGGCACTGAAGCTTTCTTT. Protein product: CASSLGSTVGTEAFF.

This rearrangement joins TRBV5-6 to TRBJ1-2, with 7 bases that match TRBD1. The CDR3 has 13 amino acids. V was pared by 4 bases and J by 4 bases, with 4 bases of the junction left unmatched. Germline CDR1 and CDR2: SGHDT and YYEEEE. The CDR3 DNA is TGTGCCAGCAGCCCGGGACAGCTCTATGGCTACACCTTC. It encodes CASSPGQLYGYTF.

This rearrangement joins TRBV27 to TRBJ2-1, with TRBD1 matching over 8 bases. CDR3 size: 12 residues. V was pared by 5 bases and J by 8 bases, with 2 bases of the junction left unmatched. Germline lookup yields CDR1 MNHEY and CDR2 SMNVEV (reference sequence). The CDR3 is CASSQGAHEQFF. CDR3 coding DNA: TGTGCCAGCAGTCAGGGGGCCCATGAGCAGTTCTTC.

The V gene is TRBV18, the J gene TRBJ1-2; 7 nucleotides line up with TRBD1. Germline V gene sequence: CDR1 KGHSH, CDR2 LQKENI. Trimming at V came to 6 bases and at J to 4 bases, leaving 8 bases not matched to a gene. This CDR3 is built from 14 residues. CDR3 nucleotide sequence: TGTGCCAGCTCCCCCGGGGACAGCCTCTATGGCTACACCTTC. The encoded protein is CASSPGDSLYGYTF.

J is TRBJ2-7 and V is TRBV24-1; D may be TRBD1 (6 bases). The CDR3 runs to 14 residues. Germline V gives CDR1 KGHDR, CDR2 SFDVKD. Trimming cost V 3 bases and J 3 bases, with 11 bases left between them. The CDR3 DNA reads as TGTGCCACCAGTGATCCTGCGGACAGCTACGAGCAGTACTTC. It yields the protein CATSDPADSYEQYF.

V gene TRBV5-4 combines with J gene TRBJ1-2; 7 bases agree with TRBD1. Unmatched junction bases numbered 5, after V lost 2 bases and J lost 7 bases. Germline CDR1 SGHNT, CDR2 YYREEE (reference sequence). The CDR3 spans 13 residues. The CDR3: CASSLQGLAGYTF. The CDR3 bases are TGTGCCAGCAGCTTACAGGGGCTTGCTGGCTACACCTTC.

This chain connects TRBV11-2 to TRBJ1-2; 9 bases map to TRBD1. The CDR3 loop spans 16 amino acids. V shed 6 bases and J 2 bases; nucleotides not matched to a gene: 10. Germline V gives CDR1 SGHAT, CDR2 FQNNGV. The CDR3 DNA reads as TGTGCCAGCAGATCCCTCCGGGACAGGGCGAACTATGGCTACACCTTC. Protein product: CASRSLRDRANYGYTF. The whole variable domain, remainder taken from reference TRBV11-2 and TRBJ1-2, is EAGVAQSPRYKIIEKRQSVAFWCNPISGHATLYWYQQILGQGPKLLIQFQNNGVVDDSQLPKDRFSAERLKGVDSTLKIQPAKLEDSAVYLCASRSLRDRANYGYTFGSGTRLTVV.